A selection of T cell receptor beta chains follows, all from one sample in a study of blood T cell repertoires in COVID-19. The protocol was immunoSEQ multiplex PCR, while the TCRdb copy is restricted to in-frame clones and leaves out a portion. The repertoire has 390,000 or so clones, more than 80% of them found once; the top ten carry 1.4%. Sequenced material: peripheral blood. Receptors originate from a woman in her twenties or thirties with active or convalescent COVID-19. Both conserved end residues are part of each CDR3. Each record gives: V gene, CDR3 length, D gene, clone size, J gene, CDR3 protein, CDR3 DNA. D genes are given only for firm matches. Size is omitted from some rows. Given values are once, few, many or a class for expanded clones.

V: TRBV5-4
length: 16
D: NA
size: NA
J: TRBJ1-1
CDR3: CASSLSRHQGPPEAFF
DNA: TGTGCCAGCAGCCTATCCAGACACCAAGGTCCCCCTGAAGCTTTCTTT

V: TRBV11-3
length: 17
D: NA
size: NA
J: TRBJ1-3
CDR3: CASSCGQIQVSGNTIYF
DNA: TGTGCCAGCAGCTGTGGACAAATACAGGTTTCTGGAAACACCATATATTTT

V: TRBV29-1
length: 13
D: NA
size: NA
J: TRBJ1-1
CDR3: CSVAAGSNTEAFF
DNA: TGCAGCGTTGCGGCGGGGTCGAACACTGAAGCTTTCTTT

V: TRBV5-4
length: 14
D: TRBD1
size: once
J: TRBJ2-3
CDR3: CASSNRGGTDTQYF
DNA: TGTGCCAGCAGCAACAGGGGCGGTACAGATACGCAGTATTTT

V: TRBV30
length: 15
D: NA
size: NA
J: TRBJ2-7
CDR3: CAWSVLGRAGYEQYF
DNA: TGTGCCTGGAGTGTACTCGGCAGGGCAGGCTACGAGCAGTACTTC

V: TRBV24-1
length: 13
D: TRBD1
size: few
J: TRBJ2-1
CDR3: CATSDLEDRVKVF
DNA: TGTGCCACCAGTGATTTGGAGGACAGGGTGAAAGTCTTC

V: TRBV27
length: 14
D: TRBD1
size: NA
J: TRBJ1-5
CDR3: CASSPDRGNQPQHF
DNA: TGTGCCAGCAGCCCGGACAGGGGCAATCAGCCCCAGCATTTT

V: TRBV7-9
length: 15
D: TRBD1
size: NA
J: TRBJ1-1
CDR3: CASSLEGAMNTEAFF
DNA: TGTGCCAGCAGCTTAGAGGGGGCTATGAACACTGAAGCTTTCTTT

V: TRBV5-6
length: 13
D: NA
size: NA
J: TRBJ1-1
CDR3: CASRLAGNTEAFF
DNA: TGTGCCAGCAGGTTAGCGGGAAACACTGAAGCTTTCTTT

V: TRBV7-2
length: 13
D: NA
size: NA
J: TRBJ1-1
CDR3: CASSLVQYTEAFF
DNA: TGTGCCAGCAGCTTAGTACAGTACACTGAAGCTTTCTTT

V: TRBV11-2
length: 16
D: NA
size: NA
J: TRBJ2-3
CDR3: CASSSMGAVIADTQYF
DNA: TGTGCCAGCAGCTCTATGGGGGCTGTCATCGCAGATACGCAGTATTTT

V: TRBV19
length: 14
D: NA
size: NA
J: TRBJ1-1
CDR3: CASIMSPGYTEAFF
DNA: TGTGCCAGTATAATGTCGCCAGGGTATACTGAAGCTTTCTTT

V: TRBV11-2
length: 14
D: NA
size: NA
J: TRBJ1-1
CDR3: CASSLVPGWTEAFF
DNA: TGTGCCAGCAGCTTAGTCCCGGGATGGACTGAAGCTTTCTTT

V: TRBV5-1
length: 19
D: TRBD1
size: NA
J: TRBJ2-1
CDR3: CASSPGTGGSLTTYNEQFF
DNA: TGCGCCAGCAGCCCAGGGACAGGGGGCAGTCTAACTACCTACAATGAGCAGTTCTTC

V: TRBV18
length: 13
D: NA
size: NA
J: TRBJ1-5
CDR3: CASSPRENQPQHF
DNA: TGTGCCAGCTCACCCCGGGAAAATCAGCCCCAGCATTTT

V: TRBV6-5
length: 12
D: NA
size: NA
J: TRBJ1-2
CDR3: CASRDKNYGYTF
DNA: TGTGCCAGCAGGGACAAGAACTATGGCTACACCTTC

V: TRBV5-6
length: 17
D: TRBD1
size: NA
J: TRBJ1-3
CDR3: CASSFYRGSNSGNTIYF
DNA: TGTGCCAGCAGCTTTTACAGGGGTTCTAACTCTGGAAACACCATATATTTT

V: TRBV13
length: 16
D: TRBD2
size: once
J: TRBJ2-3
CDR3: CASSLSLAGLTDTQYF
DNA: TGTGCCAGCAGCTTATCACTAGCGGGCCTCACAGATACGCAGTATTTT

V: TRBV19
length: 15
D: TRBD2
size: NA
J: TRBJ2-1
CDR3: CASSIGLAGASEQFF
DNA: TGTGCCAGTAGTATTGGGTTAGCGGGAGCCAGCGAGCAGTTCTTC

V: TRBV10-3
length: 14
D: TRBD2
size: NA
J: TRBJ2-7
CDR3: CAINRLAGEGEQYF
DNA: TGTGCCATCAATCGACTAGCGGGAGAAGGTGAGCAGTACTTC

V: TRBV18
length: 15
D: NA
size: NA
J: TRBJ1-1
CDR3: CASSPRTVRNTEAFF
DNA: TGTGCCAGCTCACCACGAACAGTGCGGAACACTGAAGCTTTCTTT

V: TRBV6-5
length: 15
D: TRBD1
size: NA
J: TRBJ2-5
CDR3: CASRRDRGMGETQYF
DNA: TGTGCCAGCAGACGGGACAGGGGGATGGGAGAGACCCAGTACTTC

V: TRBV6-5
length: 14
D: TRBD1
size: NA
J: TRBJ1-6
CDR3: CASDIGQGGSPLHF
DNA: TGTGCCAGCGACATTGGACAGGGCGGCTCACCCCTCCACTTT

V: TRBV5-8
length: 13
D: NA
size: few
J: TRBJ1-1
CDR3: CASSLWRDTEAFF
DNA: TGTGCCAGCAGCTTGTGGAGGGATACTGAAGCTTTCTTT

V: TRBV20-1
length: 11
D: NA
size: NA
J: TRBJ1-2
CDR3: CSASYSYGYTF
DNA: TGCAGTGCTAGCTACAGCTATGGCTACACCTTC

V: TRBV23-1
length: 13
D: TRBD1
size: NA
J: TRBJ1-1
CDR3: CASTGTGLIDAFF
DNA: TGCGCCAGCACTGGGACAGGTCTGATAGACGCTTTCTTT

V: TRBV13
length: 14
D: TRBD2
size: NA
J: TRBJ2-7
CDR3: CASSLKASGHEQYF
DNA: TGTGCCAGCAGCTTAAAGGCTAGCGGCCACGAGCAGTACTTC

V: TRBV5-1
length: 16
D: NA
size: NA
J: TRBJ1-2
CDR3: CASSLEGVPTNYGYTF
DNA: TGCGCCAGCAGCTTGGAGGGGGTACCCACTAACTATGGCTACACCTTC

V: TRBV6-1
length: 15
D: TRBD1
size: NA
J: TRBJ1-4
CDR3: CASSENRGHNEKLFF
DNA: TGTGCCAGCAGTGAGAACAGGGGACATAATGAAAAACTGTTTTTT